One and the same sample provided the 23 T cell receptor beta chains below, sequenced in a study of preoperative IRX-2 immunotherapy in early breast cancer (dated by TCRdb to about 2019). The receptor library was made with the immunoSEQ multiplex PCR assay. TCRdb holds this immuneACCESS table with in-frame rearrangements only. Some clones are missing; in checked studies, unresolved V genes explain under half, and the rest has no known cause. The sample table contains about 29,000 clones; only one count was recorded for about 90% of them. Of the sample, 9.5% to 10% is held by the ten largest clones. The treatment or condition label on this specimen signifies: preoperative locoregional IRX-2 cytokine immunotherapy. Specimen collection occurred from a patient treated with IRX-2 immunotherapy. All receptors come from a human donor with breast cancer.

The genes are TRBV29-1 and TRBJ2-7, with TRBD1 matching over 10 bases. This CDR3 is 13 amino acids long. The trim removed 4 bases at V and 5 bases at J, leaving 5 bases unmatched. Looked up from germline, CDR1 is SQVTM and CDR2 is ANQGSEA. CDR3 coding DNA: TGCAGCGTTGGAGGACAGGGGGTCCACGAGCAGTACTTC. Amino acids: CSVGGQGVHEQYF.

The CDR3 loop reads CASTDQGNGYTF. The CDR3 nucleotides are TGTGCCAGCACCGATCAGGGAAATGGCTACACCTTC. The chain carries TRBV11-2 and TRBJ1-2; possibly TRBD1 for D (5 bases). The CDR3 loop spans 12 amino acids. V lost 7 bases to trimming and J lost 6 bases, with 12 bases between them. From germline, CDR1 is SGHAT and CDR2 FQNNGV.

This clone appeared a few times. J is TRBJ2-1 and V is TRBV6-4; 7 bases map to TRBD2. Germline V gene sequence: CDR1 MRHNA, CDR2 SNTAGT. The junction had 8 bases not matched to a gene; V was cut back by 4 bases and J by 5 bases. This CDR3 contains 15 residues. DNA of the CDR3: TGTGCCAGCAGTGTCGCGGGAGACGGGCACAATGAGCAGTTCTTC. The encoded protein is CASSVAGDGHNEQFF.

Written as DNA, the CDR3 is TGTGCCATAAACCCGCGGGGGGGAGGGGCCAACGTCCTGACTTTC. Translation: CAINPRGGGANVLTF. The chain links TRBV10-3 to TRBJ2-6; 9 bases match TRBD2. This CDR3 is built from 15 residues. Germline values: CDR1 ENHRY, CDR2 SYGVKD. J gave up 4 bases and V 9 bases, and 7 bases lay outside the gene matches.

The chain's CDR3 is CASSPTVNTEAFF. The CDR3 bases are TGTGCCAGCAGTCCTACCGTGAACACTGAAGCTTTCTTT. The chain recombines TRBV28 with TRBJ1-1, with D unresolved. V was trimmed by 5 bases and J by 0 bases, leaving 7 bases between them. The germline V gene encodes CDR1 MDHEN and CDR2 SYDVKM. The CDR3 extends over 13 amino acids.

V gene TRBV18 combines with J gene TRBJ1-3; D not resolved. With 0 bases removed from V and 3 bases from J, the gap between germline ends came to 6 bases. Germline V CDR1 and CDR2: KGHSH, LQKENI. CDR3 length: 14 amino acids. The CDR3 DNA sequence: TGTGCCAGCTCACCACCTTCAGTTGGAAACACCATATATTTT. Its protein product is CASSPPSVGNTIYF.

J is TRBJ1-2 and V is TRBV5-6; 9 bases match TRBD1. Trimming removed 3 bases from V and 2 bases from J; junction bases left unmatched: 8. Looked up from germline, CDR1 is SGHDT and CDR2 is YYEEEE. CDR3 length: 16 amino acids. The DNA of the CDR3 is TGTGCCAGCAGCTCGGGACAGGGTGTGGGAAACTATGGCTACACCTTC. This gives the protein CASSSGQGVGNYGYTF.

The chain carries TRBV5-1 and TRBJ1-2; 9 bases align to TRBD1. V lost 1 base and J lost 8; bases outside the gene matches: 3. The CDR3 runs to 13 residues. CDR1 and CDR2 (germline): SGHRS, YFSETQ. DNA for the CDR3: TGCGCCAGCAGCTTGAGGGACAGGGACGGCTACACCTTC. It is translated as CASSLRDRDGYTF. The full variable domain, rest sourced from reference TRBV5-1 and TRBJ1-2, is KAGVTQTPRYLIKTRGQQVTLSCSPISGHRSVSWYQQTPGQGLQFLFEYFSETQRNKGNFPGRFSGRQFSNSRSEMNVSTLELGDSALYLCASSLRDRDGYTFGSGTRLTVV.

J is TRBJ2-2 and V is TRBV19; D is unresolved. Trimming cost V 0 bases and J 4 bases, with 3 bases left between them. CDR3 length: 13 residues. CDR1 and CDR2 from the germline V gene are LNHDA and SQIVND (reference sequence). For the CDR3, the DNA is TGTGCCAGTAGTATAGACGGCACCGGGGAGCTGTTTTTT. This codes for CASSIDGTGELFF.

The CDR3 loop reads CASKLRESHEQFF. In DNA, the CDR3 is TGTGCCAGCAAGCTCCGGGAGTCCCATGAGCAGTTCTTC. This chain connects TRBV7-2 to TRBJ2-1; a weak D match, TRBD2 (6 bases). Trimming cost V 7 bases and J 8 bases, with 15 bases left between them. CDR1 and CDR2 from the germline V gene are SGHTA and FQGNSA. This CDR3 contains 13 residues.

The CDR3 nucleotides are TGCAGCGTTGAAATAGGGGCCAGTCGTGATGGCTACACCTTC. Its protein product is CSVEIGASRDGYTF. J is TRBJ1-2 and V is TRBV29-1; maybe TRBD1 (5 bases). Germline V gene lookup returns CDR1 SQVTM and CDR2 ANQGSEA. CDR3 size: 14 residues. Trimming stripped 2 bases from V and 6 bases from J, with 16 bases between. The whole variable domain, remainder taken from reference TRBV29-1 and TRBJ1-2, is SAVISQKPSRDICQRGTSLTIQCQVDSQVTMMFWYRQQPGQSLTLIATANQGSEATYESGFVIDKFPISRPNLTFSTLTVSNMSPEDSSIYLCSVEIGASRDGYTFGSGTRLTVV.

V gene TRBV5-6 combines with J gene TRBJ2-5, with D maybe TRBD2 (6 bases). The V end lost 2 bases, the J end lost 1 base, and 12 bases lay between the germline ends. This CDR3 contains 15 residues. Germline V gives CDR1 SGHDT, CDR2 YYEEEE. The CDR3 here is CASSFSPGVQETQYF. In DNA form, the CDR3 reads TGTGCCAGCAGCTTTAGTCCGGGAGTCCAAGAGACCCAGTACTTC.

The CDR3 is CASSSGQPSYNEQFF. CDR3 sequence (DNA): TGTGCCAGCTCATCAGGACAGCCGTCCTACAATGAGCAGTTCTTC. The chain uses TRBV18 and TRBJ2-1; perhaps TRBD1 as D (6 bases). V was pared by 5 bases and J by 1 base, with 12 bases between. CDR3 length: 15 amino acids. Germline V CDR1 and CDR2: KGHSH, LQKENI.

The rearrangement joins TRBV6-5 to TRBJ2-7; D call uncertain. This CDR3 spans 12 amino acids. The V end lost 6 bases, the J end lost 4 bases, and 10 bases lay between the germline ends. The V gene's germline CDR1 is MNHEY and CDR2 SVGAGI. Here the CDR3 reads CASSLDKYEQYF. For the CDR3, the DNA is TGTGCCAGCAGCCTAGACAAGTACGAGCAGTACTTC.

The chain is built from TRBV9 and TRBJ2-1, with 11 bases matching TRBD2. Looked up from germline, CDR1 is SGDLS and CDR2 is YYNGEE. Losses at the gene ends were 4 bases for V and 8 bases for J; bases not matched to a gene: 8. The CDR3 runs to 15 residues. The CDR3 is CASSLTSGSRDEQFF. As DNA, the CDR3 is TGTGCCAGCAGCCTAACTAGCGGGAGTAGGGATGAGCAGTTCTTC.

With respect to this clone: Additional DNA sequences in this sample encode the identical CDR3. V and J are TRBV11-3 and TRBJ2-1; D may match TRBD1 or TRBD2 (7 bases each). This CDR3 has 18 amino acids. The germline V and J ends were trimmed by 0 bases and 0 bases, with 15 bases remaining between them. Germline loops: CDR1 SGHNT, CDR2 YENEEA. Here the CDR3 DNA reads TGTGCCAGCAGCTTAGATCAGGGGGGGAGTAGCTCCTACAATGAGCAGTTCTTC. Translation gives CASSLDQGGSSSYNEQFF.

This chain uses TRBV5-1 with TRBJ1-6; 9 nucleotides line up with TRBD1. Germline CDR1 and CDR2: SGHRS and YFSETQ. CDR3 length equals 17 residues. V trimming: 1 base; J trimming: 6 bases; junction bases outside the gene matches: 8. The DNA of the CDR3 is TGCGCCAGCAGCTTGATGCAGACAGGGGGAACTAATTCACCCCTCCACTTT. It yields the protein CASSLMQTGGTNSPLHF.

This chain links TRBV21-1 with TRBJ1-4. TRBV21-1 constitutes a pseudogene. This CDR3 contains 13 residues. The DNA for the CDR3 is TGTGCCAGTAGAAGAGTAGAAGGTGAAAAACTGTTTTTT. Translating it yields CASRRVEGEKLFF.

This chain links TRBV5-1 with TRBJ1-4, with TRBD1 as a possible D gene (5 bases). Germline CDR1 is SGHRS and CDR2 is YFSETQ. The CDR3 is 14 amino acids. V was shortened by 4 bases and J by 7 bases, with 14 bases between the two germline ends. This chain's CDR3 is CASSLVSGREKLFF. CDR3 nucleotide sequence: TGCGCCAGCAGCCTCGTGTCGGGGCGTGAAAAACTGTTTTTT.

The CDR3 coding sequence is TGTGCCAGCAGCGCGGACAGCATCGAGAACTATGGCTACACCTTC. This sequence encodes CASSADSIENYGYTF. The genes are TRBV14 and TRBJ1-2; D is perhaps TRBD1 (6 bases). This CDR3 spans 15 amino acids. Germline V gene data show CDR1 as SGHDN and CDR2 as FVKESK. Trimming removed 5 bases at V and 2 bases at J, with 15 bases between. Together with reference TRBV14 and TRBJ1-2, the CDR3 gives the full variable domain: EAGVTQFPSHSVIEKGQTVTLRCDPISGHDNLYWYRRVMGKEIKFLLHFVKESKQDESGMPNNRFLAERTGGTYSTLKVQPAELEDSGVYFCASSADSIENYGYTFGSGTRLTVV.

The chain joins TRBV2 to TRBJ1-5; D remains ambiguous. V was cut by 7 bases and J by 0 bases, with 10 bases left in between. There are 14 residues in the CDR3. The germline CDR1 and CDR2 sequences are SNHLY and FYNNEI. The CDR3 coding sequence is TGTGCCAGCAACCGGGGTAGTAGCAATCAGCCCCAGCATTTT. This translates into CASNRGSSNQPQHF.

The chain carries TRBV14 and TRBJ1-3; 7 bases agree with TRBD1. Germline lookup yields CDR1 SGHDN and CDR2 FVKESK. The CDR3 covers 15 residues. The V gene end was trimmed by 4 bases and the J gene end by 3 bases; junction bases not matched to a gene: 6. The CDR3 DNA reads TGTGCCAGCAGCCCACCAGGGGGTATTGGAAACACCATATATTTT. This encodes CASSPPGGIGNTIYF. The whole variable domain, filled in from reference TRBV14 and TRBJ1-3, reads EAGVTQFPSHSVIEKGQTVTLRCDPISGHDNLYWYRRVMGKEIKFLLHFVKESKQDESGMPNNRFLAERTGGTYSTLKVQPAELEDSGVYFCASSPPGGIGNTIYFGEGSWLTVV.

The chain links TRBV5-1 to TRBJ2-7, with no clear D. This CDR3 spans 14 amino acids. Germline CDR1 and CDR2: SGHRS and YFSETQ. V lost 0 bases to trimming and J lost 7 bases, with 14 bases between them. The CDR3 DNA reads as TGCGCCAGCAGCTTGGGCCCGGGCCCCAGGGAGCAGTACTTC. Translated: CASSLGPGPREQYF.